This TCR beta chain was found in a study of blood T cells in healthy people across ages (dated by TCRdb to 2013 to 2016). The study in broad terms: Template switching captured roughly one uniquely barcoded TCR beta cDNA molecule per two T cells in model experiments. Age-related changes in TCR beta repertoire diversity were measured in the study by deep sequencing normalized with unique cDNA molecular identifiers. Four age groups were formed from the donors: young (average 16 years), middle-aged (approximately 40), aged (62) and long-lived (about 80). The study analyzed two additional independent replicas of 1 million unique cDNA reads from the same blood draw for two donors, one aged 18 to 29 and one aged 80 or older. To avoid experimental bias, donors of different ages were randomly spread across the sequencing lanes. Results and caveats for the whole study, not just this receptor: The long-lived group showed more naive CD4+ T cells, fewer expanded clones and increased TCR diversity than the aged group, suggesting age selection. The CMV infection status of donors was not known, potentially confounding age-related changes in expanded clonotypes. Estimates of total diversity from one million sequenced T cells were regarded as lower bounds and underestimates. As age increased, observed TCR beta diversity per million T cells dropped in a roughly linear way, and a significant reduction was already evident by age about 36. Because profiling used bulk unsorted PBMCs, naive and antigen-experienced compartments could not be compared conclusively. There was a strong correlation between observed TCR beta diversity and the percentage of naive T cells measured by flow cytometry.

The CDR3 starts with the cysteine, ends with the phenylalanine, and has 14 residues. CDR3 DNA only is kept here, 42 bases in frame from base 1. V drops 6 bases and J drops 1 base, leaving 12 bases in between. In the germline V gene, CDR1 corresponds to SNHLY and CDR2 to FYNNEI. There are a few counts of this clonotype. Its recognized antigen is unknown. No qualities accompany the bases; no much larger clone lies one base away. The library was generated by 5' RACE. Data came from an Illumina HiSeq 2500. A second PCR of about 7 to 12 cycles was run with a J-beta primer mix and a sample-barcoded 5' primer. A template-switch 5' adaptor carrying 12 random nucleotides introduced a unique molecular identifier onto each TCR beta cDNA molecule. At least 2.5 million CDR3-containing paired-end reads were obtained from each sample. The Mint cDNA synthesis kit, primed by a TRBC-specific oligonucleotide, was used to synthesize first-strand cDNA from all RNA. After uracil-DNA glycosylase treatment, a first 18-cycle PCR used universal primers M1SS and BC2_uni_R on all cDNA. Under the source paper's analysis protocol: For normalization, 1 million high-quality reads were randomly selected from each sample, with every read carrying a distinct molecular identifier. Instead of being binned into consensus sequences, reads with shared molecular identifiers were discarded. CDR3 identification, clonotype clustering and error correction used MiTCR with a Q25 quality threshold and the strictest error-elimination algorithm. A nonparametric unseen species model using Euler transformation provided a lower-bound estimate of total TCR beta diversity. In TCRdb, the public reads were trimmed at Q25 with fastp and aligned with MiXCR, with productive beta chains retained. Each record represents a unique CDR3 protein, reported with the most common genes and DNA among its rows. The V and J calls, along with clone size, are taken from TCRdb and not from the paper's own processing. Across this sample there are 1.5 million to 2 million distinct CDR3 sequences, with roughly 27% seen only once. The ten largest clones add up to over 7% of the sample.

Systemically healthy Caucasian individuals from Russia, 39 in total and aged about 6 to 100 years, were included as donors. Each donor gave ten milliliters of peripheral blood, collected into EDTA-treated Vacutainer tubes. Ficoll-Paque density-gradient centrifugation was used to isolate PBMCs, with at least 6.5 million per sample. Total RNA was extracted from PBMCs with Trizol reagent, with at least 5.5 micrograms obtained per sample. For every donor, flow cytometry on a PBMC aliquot measured the percentage of naive CD45RAhigh/CD27high T cells. The sequenced sample consisted of blood. This TCR came from a woman in her twenties or thirties in good health. This chain is built from TRBV2 and TRBJ1-1; no D gene can be assigned with confidence. Here the CDR3 is given as CASSGLGRNTEAFF. The nucleotides are TGTGCCAGCAGCGGTCTTGGAAGGAACACTGAAGCTTTCTTT.